This paragraph covers one T cell receptor (beta chain) sequence. These data belong to a study of blood T cell repertoires in COVID-19. Study summary: Samples came from the United States, Italy and Spain, spanning acute and convalescent COVID-19. PBMCs, B-cell-depleted T cells, or T cells were the source of the cDNA or gDNA that made up the material.

Only in-frame clones appear in the TCRdb table, and some are missing; sequencing was by immunoSEQ multiplex PCR. The sample contains fewer than 130,000 clones, 88% of which appear only once. The CDR3 length is 16 residues. The germline CDR1 and CDR2 sequences are LNHDA and SQIVND (reference sequence). The junction had 5 bases not matched to a gene; V was cut back by 2 bases and J by 6 bases. Sequenced input: peripheral blood. The TCR comes from a woman aged 45-65 years with acute or convalescent COVID-19. V usage is TRBV19 and J usage is TRBJ2-2, with TRBD2 matching over 11 bases. The CDR3 DNA reads TGTGCCAGTAGTATACTAGCGGGAGGCTGGGCCGGGGAGCTGTTTTTT. It translates to CASSILAGGWAGELFF.